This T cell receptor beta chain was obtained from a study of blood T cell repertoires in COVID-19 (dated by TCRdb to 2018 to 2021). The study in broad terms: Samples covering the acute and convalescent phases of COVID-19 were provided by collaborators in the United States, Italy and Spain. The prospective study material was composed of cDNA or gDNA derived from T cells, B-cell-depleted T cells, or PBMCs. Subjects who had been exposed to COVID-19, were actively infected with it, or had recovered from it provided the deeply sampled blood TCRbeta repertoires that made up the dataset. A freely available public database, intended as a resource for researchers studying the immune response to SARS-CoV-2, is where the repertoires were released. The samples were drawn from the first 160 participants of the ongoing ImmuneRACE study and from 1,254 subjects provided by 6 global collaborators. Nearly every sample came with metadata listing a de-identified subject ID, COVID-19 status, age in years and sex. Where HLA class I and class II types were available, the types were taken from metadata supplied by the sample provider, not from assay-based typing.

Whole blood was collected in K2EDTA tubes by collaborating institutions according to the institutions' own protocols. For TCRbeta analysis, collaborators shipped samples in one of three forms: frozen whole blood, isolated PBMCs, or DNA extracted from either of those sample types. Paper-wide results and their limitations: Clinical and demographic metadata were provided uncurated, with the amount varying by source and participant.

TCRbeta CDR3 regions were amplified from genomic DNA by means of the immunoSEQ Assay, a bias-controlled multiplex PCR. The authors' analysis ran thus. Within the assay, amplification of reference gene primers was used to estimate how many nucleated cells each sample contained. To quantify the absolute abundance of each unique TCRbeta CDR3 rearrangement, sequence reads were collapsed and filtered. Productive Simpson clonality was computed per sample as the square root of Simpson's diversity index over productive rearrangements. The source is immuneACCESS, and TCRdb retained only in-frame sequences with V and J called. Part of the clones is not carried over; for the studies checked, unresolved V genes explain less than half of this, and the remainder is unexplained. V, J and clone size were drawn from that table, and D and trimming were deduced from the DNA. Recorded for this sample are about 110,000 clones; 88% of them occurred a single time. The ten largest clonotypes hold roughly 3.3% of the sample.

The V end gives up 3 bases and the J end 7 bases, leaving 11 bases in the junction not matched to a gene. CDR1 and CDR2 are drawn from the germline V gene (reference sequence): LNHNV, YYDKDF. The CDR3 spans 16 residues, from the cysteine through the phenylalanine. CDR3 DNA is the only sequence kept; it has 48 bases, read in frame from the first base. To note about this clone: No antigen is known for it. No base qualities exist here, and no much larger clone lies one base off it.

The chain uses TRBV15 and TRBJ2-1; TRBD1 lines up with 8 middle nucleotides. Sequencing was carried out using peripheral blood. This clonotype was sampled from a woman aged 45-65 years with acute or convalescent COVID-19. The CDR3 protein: CATSSWGQVVLNEQFF. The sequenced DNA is TGTGCCACCAGCAGCTGGGGACAGGTTGTTTTGAATGAGCAGTTCTTC. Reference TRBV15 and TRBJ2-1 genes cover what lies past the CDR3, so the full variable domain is DAMVIQNPRYQVTQFGKPVTLSCSQTLNHNVMYWYQQKSSQAPKLLFHYYDKDFNNEADTPDNFQSRRPNTSFCFLDIRSPGLGDTAMYLCATSSWGQVVLNEQFFGPGTRLTVL.